The rows below give T cell receptor beta chains drawn from one sample of a study of shared clonotypes between healthy human individuals. Some clones are missing from TCRdb's copy, which holds only in-frame ones; the method was immunoSEQ multiplex PCR. The sample carries around 600,000 clones, approximately 95% recorded once. The sequencing input was naive CD8+ T cells sorted from blood. The receptors were gathered from a woman in her 30s in good health. Each CDR3 is given with its conserved first and last residue. D genes are given only for firm matches. The size entry is marked missing in some rows and otherwise reads once, few, many or a size class.

DNA: TGTGCCAGCAGCTTGGAAGCTGGCTACGAGCAGTACTTC
CDR3: CASSLEAGYEQYF
V: TRBV5-6
size: -
J: TRBJ2-7
D: -

DNA: TGTGCCACCAGTATTCACCATATGCAAGAGACCCAGTACTTC
CDR3: CATSIHHMQETQYF
V: TRBV15
size: -
J: TRBJ2-5
D: -

DNA: TGCGCCAGCAGCTTGGTTAATGGCGTTGAGACCCAGTACTTC
CDR3: CASSLVNGVETQYF
V: TRBV5-1
size: -
J: TRBJ2-5
D: -

DNA: TGTGCCACTTATGAACCGGGACTAGCGGGAGATGAGCAGTTCTTC
CDR3: CATYEPGLAGDEQFF
V: TRBV28
size: -
J: TRBJ2-1
D: TRBD2

DNA: TGCGCCAGCAGCAACTTAGGGTCCTACGAGCAGTACTTC
CDR3: CASSNLGSYEQYF
V: TRBV4-1
size: -
J: TRBJ2-7
D: -

DNA: TGTGCCAGTGGCCAAGACGACTCTGGGGCCAACGTCCTGACTTTC
CDR3: CASGQDDSGANVLTF
V: TRBV19
size: -
J: TRBJ2-6
D: -

DNA: TGTGCCAGCTCACCAGAGGTCGGAACAGTCGACACTGAAGCTTTCTTT
CDR3: CASSPEVGTVDTEAFF
V: TRBV18
size: once
J: TRBJ1-1
D: -

DNA: TGTGCCAGCAGCTTGATTAACACCATATATTTT
CDR3: CASSLINTIYF
V: TRBV11-2
size: once
J: TRBJ1-3
D: -

DNA: TGTGCCAGTAGTCCTCTGGGGCTAGCGGGAGTATCCTACGAGCAGTACTTC
CDR3: CASSPLGLAGVSYEQYF
V: TRBV19
size: -
J: TRBJ2-7
D: TRBD2

DNA: TGTGCCAGCAGCAGGGCCCTGAACTTGCCCCAGCATTTT
CDR3: CASSRALNLPQHF
V: TRBV28
size: few
J: TRBJ1-5
D: -

DNA: TGTGCCAGCAGTGAAAGTGGGGGGATCTACGAGCAGTACTTC
CDR3: CASSESGGIYEQYF
V: TRBV2
size: -
J: TRBJ2-7
D: -

DNA: TGCGCCAGCGCGTACAGCCTGAACACTGAAGCTTTCTTT
CDR3: CASAYSLNTEAFF
V: TRBV4-1
size: -
J: TRBJ1-1
D: -

DNA: TGTGCCAGCAGCCTGGACGAGAATCAGCCCCAGCATTTT
CDR3: CASSLDENQPQHF
V: TRBV11-2
size: -
J: TRBJ1-5
D: -

DNA: TGCGCCAGCAGCTTCGAGAGACCGTCCTACGAGCAGTACTTC
CDR3: CASSFERPSYEQYF
V: TRBV5-1
size: -
J: TRBJ2-7
D: -

DNA: TGTGCCAGCAGTTCTGGAAGCTCCTACGAGCAGTACTTC
CDR3: CASSSGSSYEQYF
V: TRBV27
size: once
J: TRBJ2-7
D: -

DNA: TGCGCCAGCAGGAGGACCAGCGGGAGTTACGAGCAGTACTTC
CDR3: CASRRTSGSYEQYF
V: TRBV4-1
size: -
J: TRBJ2-7
D: TRBD2

DNA: TGTGCCAGCACTACGGACACCTCCAACACCGGGGAGCTGTTTTTT
CDR3: CASTTDTSNTGELFF
V: TRBV27
size: -
J: TRBJ2-2
D: -

DNA: TGTGCCAGCAGCCTCACCAGGGGGGACACTGAAGCTTTCTTT
CDR3: CASSLTRGDTEAFF
V: TRBV6-5
size: -
J: TRBJ1-1
D: TRBD1

DNA: TGTGCCAGCAGCCCCTTGGCCCACGCAAACTATGGCTACACCTTC
CDR3: CASSPLAHANYGYTF
V: TRBV7-9
size: -
J: TRBJ1-2
D: -

DNA: TGCGCCAGCAGCCAACACAGTACAACTAATGAAAAACTGTTTTTT
CDR3: CASSQHSTTNEKLFF
V: TRBV5-1
size: once
J: TRBJ1-4
D: -

DNA: TGCGCCAGCAGCTTGGATGGGGGGACCTACGAGCAGTACTTC
CDR3: CASSLDGGTYEQYF
V: TRBV5-1
size: -
J: TRBJ2-7
D: -

DNA: TGTGCCAGCAGTGAATTTTGGGGGCAGAGGACTGAAGCTTTCTTT
CDR3: CASSEFWGQRTEAFF
V: TRBV2
size: -
J: TRBJ1-1
D: -